These 15 T cell receptor beta chains share one sample of origin, sequenced in a study of T cell repertoires in cytomegalovirus infection. A single record per CDR3 protein comes from TCRdb applying MiXCR to the reads. The sample holds a few hundred thousand distinct CDR3 sequences, 15% to 20% seen once. Input material: CD8+ T cells from PBMCs. The receptors originated from a human donor in good health (CMV status not recorded). Some clones in this sample may be carry-over from other donors' samples.

V is TRBV5-6 and J is TRBJ2-5; TRBD2 matches 8 bases. CDR3 size: 15 residues. After removal of 3 bases from V and 7 bases from J, the junction contained 11 bases not matched to a gene. Germline assignment: CDR1 SGHDT and CDR2 YYEEEE. This CDR3 reads CASSWSGGRRRTQYF. CDR3 coding DNA: TGTGCCAGCAGCTGGAGCGGGGGCCGTCGGAGGACCCAGTACTTC.

The chain uses TRBV2 and TRBJ1-1; D gene uncertain. The CDR3 consists of 12 residues. V shed 6 bases and J shed 8 bases, with 13 bases lying between them. Germline CDR1 reads SNHLY; CDR2 reads FYNNEI. CDR3 protein: CASRPGYPEAFF. The CDR3 nucleotides are TGTGCCAGCAGACCCGGATATCCCGAAGCTTTCTTT.

This clonotype was detected a few times. V is TRBV6-1 and J is TRBJ2-5, with D tentatively TRBD2 (5 bases). Germline V gene data show CDR1 as MNHNS and CDR2 as SASEGT. CDR3 length: 14 residues. The ends were cut back, 1 base at V and 5 bases at J, with 11 bases in the middle. In nucleotides, the CDR3 is TGTGCCAGCAGTGAAGTTGCTAGCTGGGAGACCCAGTACTTC. This encodes CASSEVASWETQYF.

Concerning this clonotype itself: This clone may be a read error of a much larger clone one base away. The chain joins TRBV7-2 to TRBJ2-1, with TRBD2 as a possible D gene (6 bases). Per the germline V gene, CDR1 is SGHTA and CDR2 is FQGNSA. V was trimmed by 5 bases and J by 4 bases, leaving 18 bases between them. This CDR3 contains 16 residues. This CDR3 is CASSPRSRGPYNEQFF. The DNA of the CDR3 is TGTGCCAGCAGCCCGCGCTCGCGGGGTCCTTACAATGAGCAGTTCTTC.

This chain joins TRBV19 and TRBJ1-5, with D perhaps matching TRBD1 (5 bases). The CDR3 totals 15 residues. Looked up from germline, CDR1 is LNHDA and CDR2 is SQIVND (reference sequence). V lost 5 bases and J 9 bases, leaving 20 bases between the germline ends. The DNA for the CDR3 is TGTGCCAGTAGTCTACAACTAGGGGTGGCTGGGCCCCAGCATTTT. It specifies CASSLQLGVAGPQHF.

The chain has TRBV13 and TRBJ2-7; TRBD1 or TRBD2 may be the D gene (6 bases each). The V end was cut by 5 bases, the J end by 0 bases, with 14 bases between. The germline V gene has CDR1 PRHDT and CDR2 FYEKMQ (reference sequence). The CDR3 consists of 15 residues. The CDR3 is CASSQGTATSYEQYF. CDR3 nucleotide sequence: TGTGCCAGCAGCCAGGGGACTGCAACCTCCTACGAGCAGTACTTC.

This clonotype turned up a few times. V is TRBV5-1 and J is TRBJ2-2; unclear D gene. V gave up 5 bases and J gave up 4 bases, with 18 bases separating them. This CDR3 has 16 residues. Germline V lookup: CDR1 SGHRS, CDR2 YFSETQ. The CDR3 spells CASRSLTADPTGELFF. The CDR3, as DNA: TGCGCCAGCAGGTCCCTGACGGCAGATCCCACCGGGGAGCTGTTTTTT.

At least ten counts were recorded for this clonotype. The chain joins TRBV7-2 to TRBJ2-3; D possibly matches TRBD1 or TRBD2 (5 bases each). With 3 bases removed from V and 0 bases from J, the gap between germline ends came to 10 bases. The CDR3 length is 15 residues. Germline V gene sequence: CDR1 SGHTA, CDR2 FQGNSA. In nucleotides, the CDR3 is TGTGCCAGCAGCTTCCCCGGGACCAGCACAGATACGCAGTATTTT. It encodes CASSFPGTSTDTQYF.

There are many counts of this clonotype. This sequence joins TRBV7-6 and TRBJ2-5; D is unclear. This CDR3 spans 15 amino acids. Trimming pared 6 bases from V and 2 bases from J, leaving 16 bases between. In germline, CDR1 is SGHVS, CDR2 FNYEAQ. CDR3 nucleotides: TGTGCCAGCAGTTCGGGTTGGAGTAGGCAAGAGACCCAGTACTTC. Translation gives CASSSGWSRQETQYF.

The CDR3 DNA reads as TGCGCCAGCAGCTTGAAGGAGGTCCGGGGGCCGATGGCCAAAAACATTCAGTACTTC. Encoded protein: CASSLKEVRGPMAKNIQYF. V and J are TRBV5-1 and TRBJ2-4; D may be TRBD1 or TRBD2 (6 bases each). V was cut by 1 base and J by 1 base, with 21 bases left in between. The germline gives CDR1 SGHRS, CDR2 YFSETQ. This CDR3 comprises 19 residues.

This clonotype came up a few times. The V call is TRBV5-6, the J call TRBJ1-1; weak D call: TRBD1 (5 bases). CDR1 SGHDT and CDR2 YYEEEE come from the germline V gene. The V and J ends lost 1 base and 1 base respectively, with 11 bases between them. CDR3 length equals 15 residues. The CDR3 DNA sequence: TGTGCCAGCAGCTTGTATTGGGACGCGAACACTGAAGCTTTCTTT. This translates into CASSLYWDANTEAFF.

The chain has TRBV2 and TRBJ2-7; D call uncertain. V gave up 4 bases and J gave up 5 bases, with 6 bases separating them. The CDR3 sequence is 11 residues long. The germline gives CDR1 SNHLY, CDR2 FYNNEI. CDR3 in amino acids: CASSVRDEQYF. The CDR3 DNA reads as TGTGCCAGCAGTGTTCGGGACGAGCAGTACTTC.

The V and J genes are TRBV4-2 and TRBJ1-1, with a weak D call TRBD1 (5 bases). The germline V and J ends were trimmed by 0 bases and 4 bases, with 15 bases remaining between them. Germline V gene sequence: CDR1 LGHNA, CDR2 YNFKEQ. The CDR3 runs 16 residues. The CDR3, as DNA: TGTGCCAGCAGCCAAGACCCCCGGGGGGACGGCACTGAAGCTTTCTTT. Its protein is CASSQDPRGDGTEAFF.

The chain is built from TRBV5-4 and TRBJ1-1, with TRBD1 as a possible D gene (5 bases). The CDR3 runs 13 residues. Trimming left V 3 bases short and J 2 bases short, with 8 bases between. Germline assignment: CDR1 SGHNT and CDR2 YYREEE (reference sequence). The CDR3 reads CASSYGTNTEAFF. The CDR3 DNA reads as TGTGCCAGCAGCTATGGGACCAACACTGAAGCTTTCTTT.

This clonotype occurred many times. The V and J genes are TRBV12-3 or TRBV12-4 and TRBJ2-1; 7 bases align to TRBD1. The trim removed 6 bases at V and 3 bases at J, leaving 8 bases unmatched. The CDR3 has 15 amino acids. The CDR3: CASSLGTEVYNEQFF. The CDR3 DNA reads as TGTGCCAGCAGCCTGGGGACAGAAGTCTACAATGAGCAGTTCTTC.